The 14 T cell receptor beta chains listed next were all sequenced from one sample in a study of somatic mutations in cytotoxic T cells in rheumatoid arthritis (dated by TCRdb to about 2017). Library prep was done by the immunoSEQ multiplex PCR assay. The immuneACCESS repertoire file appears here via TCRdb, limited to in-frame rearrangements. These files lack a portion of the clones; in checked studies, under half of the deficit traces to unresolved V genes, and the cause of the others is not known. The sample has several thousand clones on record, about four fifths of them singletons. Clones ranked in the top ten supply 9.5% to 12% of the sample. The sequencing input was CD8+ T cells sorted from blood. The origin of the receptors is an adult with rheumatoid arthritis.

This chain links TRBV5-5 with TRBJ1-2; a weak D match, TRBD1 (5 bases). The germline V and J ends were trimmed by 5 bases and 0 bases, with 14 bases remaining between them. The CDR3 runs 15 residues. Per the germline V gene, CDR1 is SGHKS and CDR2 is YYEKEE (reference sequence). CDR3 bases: TGTGCCAGCAGTTCCCCGACAGTTACTAACTATGGCTACACCTTC. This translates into CASSSPTVTNYGYTF.

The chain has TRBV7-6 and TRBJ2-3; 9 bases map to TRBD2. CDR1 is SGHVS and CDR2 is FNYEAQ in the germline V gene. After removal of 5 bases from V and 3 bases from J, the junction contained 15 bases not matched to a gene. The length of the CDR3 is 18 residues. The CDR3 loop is CASSPSIAGVPRTDTQYF. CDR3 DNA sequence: TGTGCCAGCAGCCCCTCCATAGCGGGGGTCCCCAGGACAGATACGCAGTATTTT. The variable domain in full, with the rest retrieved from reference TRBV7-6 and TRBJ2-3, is GAGVSQSPRYKVTKRGQDVALRCDPISGHVSLYWYRQALGQGPEFLTYFNYEAQQDKSGLPNDRFSAERPEGSISTLTIQRTEQRDSAMYRCASSPSIAGVPRTDTQYFGPGTRLTVL.

This CDR3 is CASSFWTNTEAFF. The CDR3 DNA follows: TGTGCCAGCAGCTTCTGGACGAACACTGAAGCTTTCTTT. V and J are TRBV7-2 and TRBJ1-1, with D unclear. Germline V gene data show CDR1 as SGHTA and CDR2 as FQGNSA. Trimming stripped 3 bases from V and 1 base from J, with 6 bases between. The CDR3 sequence is 13 residues long.

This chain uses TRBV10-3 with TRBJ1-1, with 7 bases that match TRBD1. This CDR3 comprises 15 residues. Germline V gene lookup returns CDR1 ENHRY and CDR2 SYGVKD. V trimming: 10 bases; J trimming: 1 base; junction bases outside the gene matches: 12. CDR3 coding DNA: TGTGCCACGGGGGACAAACAGGGGAGGAACACTGAAGCTTTCTTT. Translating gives CATGDKQGRNTEAFF.

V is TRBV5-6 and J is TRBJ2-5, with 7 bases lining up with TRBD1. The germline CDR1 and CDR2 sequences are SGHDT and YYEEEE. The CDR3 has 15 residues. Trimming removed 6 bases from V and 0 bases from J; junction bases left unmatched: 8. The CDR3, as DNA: TGTGCCAGCAACTTACGCAGGGGGTACCAAGAGACCCAGTACTTC. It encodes CASNLRRGYQETQYF.

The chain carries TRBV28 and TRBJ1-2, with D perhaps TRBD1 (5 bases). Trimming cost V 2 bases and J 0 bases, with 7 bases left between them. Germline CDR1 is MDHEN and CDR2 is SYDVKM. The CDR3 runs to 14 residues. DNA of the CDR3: TGTGCCAGCAGTTTAGGCAGGGCTAACTATGGCTACACCTTC. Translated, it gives CASSLGRANYGYTF.

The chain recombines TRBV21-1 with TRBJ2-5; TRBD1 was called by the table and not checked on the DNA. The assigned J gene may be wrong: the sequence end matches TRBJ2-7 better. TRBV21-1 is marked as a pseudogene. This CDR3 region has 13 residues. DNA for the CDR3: TGTGCCAGCGGGCAGGGGTACTCCTACGAGCAGTACTTC. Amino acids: CASGQGYSYEQYF.

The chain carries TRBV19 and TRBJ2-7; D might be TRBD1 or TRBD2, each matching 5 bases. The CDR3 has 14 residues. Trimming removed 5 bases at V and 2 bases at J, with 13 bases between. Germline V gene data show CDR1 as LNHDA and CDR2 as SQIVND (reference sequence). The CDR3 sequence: CASSEGRGAYEQYF. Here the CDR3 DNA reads TGTGCCAGTAGTGAGGGACGAGGAGCCTACGAGCAGTACTTC.

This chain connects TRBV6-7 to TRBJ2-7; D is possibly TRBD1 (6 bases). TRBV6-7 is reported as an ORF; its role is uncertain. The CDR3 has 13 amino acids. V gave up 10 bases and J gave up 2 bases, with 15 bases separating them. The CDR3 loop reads CANNETGAYEQYF. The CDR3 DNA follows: TGTGCCAACAATGAGACAGGCGCCTACGAGCAGTACTTC.

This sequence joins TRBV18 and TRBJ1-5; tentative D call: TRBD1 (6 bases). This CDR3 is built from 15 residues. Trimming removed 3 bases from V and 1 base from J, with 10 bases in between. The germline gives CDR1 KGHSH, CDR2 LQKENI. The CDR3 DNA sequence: TGTGCCAGCTCACCCTTGGGGGCCAGCAATCAGCCCCAGCATTTT. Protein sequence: CASSPLGASNQPQHF. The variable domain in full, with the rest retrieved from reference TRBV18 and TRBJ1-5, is NAGVMQNPRHLVRRRGQEARLRCSPMKGHSHVYWYRQLPEEGLKFMVYLQKENIIDESGMPKERFSAEFPKEGPSILRIQQVVRGDSAAYFCASSPLGASNQPQHFGDGTRLSIL.

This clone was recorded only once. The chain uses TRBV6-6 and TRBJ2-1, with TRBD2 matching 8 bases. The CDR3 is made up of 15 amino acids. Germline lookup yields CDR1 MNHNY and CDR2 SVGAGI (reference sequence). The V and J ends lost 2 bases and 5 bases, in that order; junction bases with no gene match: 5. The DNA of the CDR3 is TGTGCCAGCAGTTACGAGGCGGGGGGTCACAATGAGCAGTTCTTC. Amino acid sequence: CASSYEAGGHNEQFF.

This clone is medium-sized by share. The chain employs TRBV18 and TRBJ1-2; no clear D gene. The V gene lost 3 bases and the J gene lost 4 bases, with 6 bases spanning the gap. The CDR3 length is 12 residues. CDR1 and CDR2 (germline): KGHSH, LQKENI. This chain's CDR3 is CASSPGSYGYTF. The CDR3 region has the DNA TGTGCCAGCTCACCCGGGAGCTATGGCTACACCTTC.

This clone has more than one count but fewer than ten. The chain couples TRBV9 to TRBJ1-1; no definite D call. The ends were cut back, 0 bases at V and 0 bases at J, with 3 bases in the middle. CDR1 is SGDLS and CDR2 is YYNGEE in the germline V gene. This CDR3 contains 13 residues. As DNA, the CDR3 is TGTGCCAGCAGCGTAGAGATGAACACTGAAGCTTTCTTT. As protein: CASSVEMNTEAFF.

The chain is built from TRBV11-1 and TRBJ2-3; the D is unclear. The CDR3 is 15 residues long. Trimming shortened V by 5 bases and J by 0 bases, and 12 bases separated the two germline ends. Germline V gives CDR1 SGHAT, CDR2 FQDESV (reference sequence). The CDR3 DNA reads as TGTGCCAGCAGCCGCGCAGTAGCTAGCACAGATACGCAGTATTTT. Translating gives CASSRAVASTDTQYF.